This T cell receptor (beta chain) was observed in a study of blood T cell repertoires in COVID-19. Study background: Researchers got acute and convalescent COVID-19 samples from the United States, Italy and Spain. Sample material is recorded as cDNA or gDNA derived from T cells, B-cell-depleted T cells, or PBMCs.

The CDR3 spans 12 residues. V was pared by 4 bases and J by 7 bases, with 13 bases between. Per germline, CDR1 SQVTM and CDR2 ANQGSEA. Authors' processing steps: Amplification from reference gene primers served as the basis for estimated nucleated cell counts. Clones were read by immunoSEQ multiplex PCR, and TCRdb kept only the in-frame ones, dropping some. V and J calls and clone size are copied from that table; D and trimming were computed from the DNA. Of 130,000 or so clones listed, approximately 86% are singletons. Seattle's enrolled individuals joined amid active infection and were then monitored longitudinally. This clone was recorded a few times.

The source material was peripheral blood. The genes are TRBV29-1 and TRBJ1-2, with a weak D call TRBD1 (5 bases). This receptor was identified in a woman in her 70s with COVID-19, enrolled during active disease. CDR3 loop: CSVGTGTAGYTF. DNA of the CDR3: TGCAGCGTTGGCACAGGCACTGCTGGCTACACCTTC.